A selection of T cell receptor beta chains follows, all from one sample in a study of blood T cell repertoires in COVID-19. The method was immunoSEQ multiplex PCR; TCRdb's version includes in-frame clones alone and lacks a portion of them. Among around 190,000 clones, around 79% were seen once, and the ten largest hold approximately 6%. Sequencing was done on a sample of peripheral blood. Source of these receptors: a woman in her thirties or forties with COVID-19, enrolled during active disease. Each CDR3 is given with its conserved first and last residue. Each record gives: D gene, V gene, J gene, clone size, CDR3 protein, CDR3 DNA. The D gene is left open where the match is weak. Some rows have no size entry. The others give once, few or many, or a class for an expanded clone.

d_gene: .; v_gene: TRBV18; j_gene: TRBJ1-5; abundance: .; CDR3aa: CASSPSRNQPQHF; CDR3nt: TGTGCCAGCTCACCAAGCCGCAATCAGCCCCAGCATTTT
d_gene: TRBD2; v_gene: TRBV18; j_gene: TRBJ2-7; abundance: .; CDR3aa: CASSPAAAGGRDEQYF; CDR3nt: TGTGCCAGCTCACCGGCTGCAGCGGGAGGGCGAGACGAGCAGTACTTC
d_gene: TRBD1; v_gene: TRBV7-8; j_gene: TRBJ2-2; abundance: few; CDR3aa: CASSLHRDRGPLDTGELFF; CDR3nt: TGTGCCAGCAGCTTGCACCGGGACAGGGGGCCCCTCGACACCGGGGAGCTGTTTTTT
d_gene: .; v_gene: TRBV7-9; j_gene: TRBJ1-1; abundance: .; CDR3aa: CASSPHKNTEAFF; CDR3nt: TGTGCCAGCAGCCCCCACAAGAACACTGAAGCTTTCTTT
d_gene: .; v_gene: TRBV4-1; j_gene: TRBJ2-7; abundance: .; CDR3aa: CASTISQGYEQYF; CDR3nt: TGCGCCAGCACTATATCCCAGGGCTACGAGCAGTACTTC
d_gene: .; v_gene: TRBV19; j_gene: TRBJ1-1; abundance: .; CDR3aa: CASSILTEAFF; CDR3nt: TGTGCCAGTAGTATTCTCACTGAAGCTTTCTTT
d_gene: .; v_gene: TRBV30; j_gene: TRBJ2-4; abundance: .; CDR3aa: CAWSGGSVAKNIQYF; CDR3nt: TGTGCCTGGAGTGGGGGTAGCGTAGCCAAAAACATTCAGTACTTC
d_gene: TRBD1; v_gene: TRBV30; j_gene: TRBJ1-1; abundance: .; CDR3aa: CAWSGTGDTEAFF; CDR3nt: TGTGCCTGGAGTGGGACAGGGGACACTGAAGCTTTCTTT
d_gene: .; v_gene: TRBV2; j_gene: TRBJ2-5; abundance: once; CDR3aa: CASTATVTYF; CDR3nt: TGTGCCAGCACGGCCACAGTTACGTACTTC
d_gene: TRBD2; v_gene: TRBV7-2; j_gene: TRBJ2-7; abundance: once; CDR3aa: CASSLGTSVTYEQYF; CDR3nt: TGTGCCAGCAGCTTAGGGACTAGCGTAACCTACGAGCAGTACTTC
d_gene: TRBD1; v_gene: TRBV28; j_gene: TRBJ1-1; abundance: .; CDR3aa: CASNWDRGLGKAFF; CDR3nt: TGTGCCAGCAACTGGGACAGGGGGCTCGGAAAAGCTTTCTTT
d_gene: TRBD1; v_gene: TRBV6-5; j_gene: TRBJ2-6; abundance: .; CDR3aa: CASSSGQAGANVLTF; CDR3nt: TGTGCCAGCAGTTCCGGACAGGCTGGGGCCAACGTCCTGACTTTC
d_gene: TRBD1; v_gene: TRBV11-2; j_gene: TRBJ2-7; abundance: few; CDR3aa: CASSPGTGNYYEQYF; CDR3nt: TGTGCCAGCAGCCCCGGGACAGGGAATTATTACGAGCAGTACTTC
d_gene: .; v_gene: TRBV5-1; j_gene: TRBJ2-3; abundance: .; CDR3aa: CASSLEDTDTQYF; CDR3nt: TGCGCCAGCAGCTTAGAGGACACAGATACGCAGTATTTT
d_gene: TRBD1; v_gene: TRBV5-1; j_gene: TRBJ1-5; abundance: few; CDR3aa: CASSPWTGGNQPQHF; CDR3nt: TGCGCCAGCAGCCCGTGGACAGGGGGCAATCAGCCCCAGCATTTT
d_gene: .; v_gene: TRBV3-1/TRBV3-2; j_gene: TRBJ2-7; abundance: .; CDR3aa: CASSQIGGTYEQYF; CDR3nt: TGTGCCAGCAGCCAAATTGGGGGGACCTACGAGCAGTACTTC
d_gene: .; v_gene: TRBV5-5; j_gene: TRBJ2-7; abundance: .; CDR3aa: CASSSEDYSSYEQYF; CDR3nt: TGTGCCAGCAGCTCCGAGGACTATAGCTCCTACGAGCAGTACTTC
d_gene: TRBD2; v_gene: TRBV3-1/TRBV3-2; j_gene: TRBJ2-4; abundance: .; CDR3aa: CASSHGNIGGGRNDIQYF; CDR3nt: TGTGCCAGCAGCCATGGCAATATCGGGGGCGGGAGGAATGACATTCAGTACTTC
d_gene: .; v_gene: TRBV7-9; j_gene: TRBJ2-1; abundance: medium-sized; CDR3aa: CASSSYQGYYNEQFF; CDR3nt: TGTGCCAGCAGCTCCTATCAGGGGTACTACAATGAGCAGTTCTTC
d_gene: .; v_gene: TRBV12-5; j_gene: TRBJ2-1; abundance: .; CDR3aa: CASGLNPYNEQFF; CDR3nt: TGTGCTAGTGGTTTGAATCCTTACAATGAGCAGTTCTTC
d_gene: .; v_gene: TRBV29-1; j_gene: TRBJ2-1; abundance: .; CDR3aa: CSVKGSRASYNEQFF; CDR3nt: TGCAGCGTTAAAGGGAGCAGGGCTTCCTACAATGAGCAGTTCTTC
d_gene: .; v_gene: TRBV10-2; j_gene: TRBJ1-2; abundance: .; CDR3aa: CASSETRPINYGYTF; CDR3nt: TGCGCCAGCAGTGAGACGCGGCCAATCAACTATGGCTACACCTTC
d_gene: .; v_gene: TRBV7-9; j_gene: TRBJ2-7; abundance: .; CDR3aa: CASSPVRYEQYF; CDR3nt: TGTGCCAGCAGCCCGGTTCGCTACGAGCAGTACTTC
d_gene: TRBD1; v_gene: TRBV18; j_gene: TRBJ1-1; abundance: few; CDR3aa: CASSPQDRATEAFF; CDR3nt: TGTGCCAGCTCACCCCAGGACAGGGCCACTGAAGCTTTCTTT
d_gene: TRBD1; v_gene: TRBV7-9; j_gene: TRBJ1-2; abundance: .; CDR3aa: CASSLAGGGANYGYTF; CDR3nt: TGTGCCAGCAGCTTAGCCGGAGGGGGCGCGAACTATGGCTACACCTTC
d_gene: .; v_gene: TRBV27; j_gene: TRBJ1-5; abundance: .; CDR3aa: CASSLSQQNQPQHF; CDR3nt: TGTGCCAGCAGTTTAAGTCAACAGAATCAGCCCCAGCATTTT
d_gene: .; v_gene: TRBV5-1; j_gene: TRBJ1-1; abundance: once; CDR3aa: CASSLSVTGGWTEAFF; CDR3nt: TGCGCCAGCAGCCTGTCCGTGACGGGGGGGTGGACTGAAGCTTTCTTT
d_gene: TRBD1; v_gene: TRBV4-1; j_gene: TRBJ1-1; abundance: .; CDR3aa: CASSRGQGGVGTEAFF; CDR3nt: TGCGCCAGCAGCCGTGGACAGGGAGGCGTAGGCACTGAAGCTTTCTTT
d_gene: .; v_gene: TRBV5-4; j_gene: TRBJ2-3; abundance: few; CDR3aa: CASSLDFTGTDTQYF; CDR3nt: TGTGCCAGCAGCTTGGACTTTACAGGCACAGATACGCAGTATTTT
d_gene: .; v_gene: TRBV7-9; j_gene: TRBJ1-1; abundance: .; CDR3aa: CASSLPGGAEAFF; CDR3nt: TGTGCCAGCAGCTTGCCGGGGGGTGCTGAAGCTTTCTTT